The next 26 T cell receptor beta chains were all read from a single sample in a study of persistence of HIV-infected CD4 T cells. Overlapping HIV-1 Gag 15-mer peptides at about 1 ug per peptide per mL were used. CD40L-negative CD69-negative CD45RO-high memory CD4+ T cells were sorted as populations depleted of antigen-responding cells. Sequencing used immunoSEQ version 4 in survey mode. Clones were sequenced by immunoSEQ multiplex PCR, and TCRdb holds only the in-frame ones, with some missing. The data show approximately 32,000 clones, approximately 85% seen once. Antigens for these TCRs are unknown. Sequences were derived from CD4+ T cells sorted from PBMCs after roughly 17-hour stimulation, sampled from a patient who received antiretroviral therapy. The receptors here all came from an adult woman with HIV who was CMV-seropositive.

V gene TRBV7-2 combines with J gene TRBJ2-5; 9 nucleotides match TRBD1. The J segment lost 5 bases and the V segment lost 5 bases, leaving 6 bases of the junction unmatched. Germline V gene data show CDR1 as SGHTA and CDR2 as FQGNSA. The length of the CDR3 is 14 residues. For the CDR3, the DNA is TGTGCCAGCAGCCCCAACAGGGGGCGGGAGACCCAGTACTTC. Protein sequence: CASSPNRGRETQYF. The full variable domain, its missing parts supplied by reference TRBV7-2 and TRBJ2-5, is GAGVSQSPSNKVTEKGKDVELRCDPISGHTALYWYRQSLGQGLEFLIYFQGNSAPDKSGLPSDRFSAERTGGSVSTLTIQRTQQEDSAVYLCASSPNRGRETQYFGPGTRLLVL.

This clone was seen a handful of times. The chain is built from TRBV5-1 and TRBJ2-3, with no clear D. CDR3 size: 13 residues. Germline V gene lookup returns CDR1 SGHRS and CDR2 YFSETQ. V lost 4 bases, J lost 4 bases, and 10 bases lay in between. CDR3 nucleotide sequence: TGCGCCAGCAGCCAACGAATCGCAGATACGCAGTATTTT. Its translation: CASSQRIADTQYF.

This sequence joins TRBV6-2 or TRBV6-3 and TRBJ1-1, with D perhaps matching TRBD1 (5 bases). This CDR3 contains 14 residues. The V end lost 0 bases, the J end lost 6 bases, and 11 bases lay between the germline ends. Germline V gene data show CDR1 as MNHEY and CDR2 as SVGEGT. CDR3 sequence (DNA): TGTGCCAGCAGTTACTCCCTCGAAGGGGCTGAAGCTTTCTTT. This translates into CASSYSLEGAEAFF.

The chain joins TRBV4-1 to TRBJ2-5, with 7 bases that match TRBD1. The CDR3 runs 15 residues. With V trimmed by 3 bases and J by 5 bases, 9 bases remained unmatched. Germline-derived CDR1 and CDR2 are MGHRA and YSYEKL. The CDR3 DNA follows: TGCGCCAGCAGCCATCTCCCTGGGACAGAGGAGACCCAGTACTTC. Protein sequence: CASSHLPGTEETQYF.

The V and J genes are TRBV7-3 and TRBJ2-1, with 9 bases fitting TRBD2. Germline V gene lookup returns CDR1 SGHTA and CDR2 FQGTGA. After removal of 5 bases from V and 7 bases from J, the junction contained 15 bases not matched to a gene. CDR3 length: 17 residues. Here the CDR3 reads CASSPLVAGALRNEQFF. Written as DNA, the CDR3 is TGTGCCAGCAGCCCATTGGTAGCGGGAGCTTTGAGGAATGAGCAGTTCTTC.

This clone was counted once. J is TRBJ1-1 and V is TRBV7-2; possible D gene TRBD1, 5 bases. The V gene lost 2 bases and the J gene lost 5 bases, with 6 bases spanning the gap. CDR3 length: 12 amino acids. The germline V gene encodes CDR1 SGHTA and CDR2 FQGNSA. CDR3 amino acids: CASSLRGTEAFF. As DNA, the CDR3 is TGTGCCAGCAGCTTAAGGGGAACTGAAGCTTTCTTT. The full variable domain, its missing parts supplied by reference TRBV7-2 and TRBJ1-1, is GAGVSQSPSNKVTEKGKDVELRCDPISGHTALYWYRQSLGQGLEFLIYFQGNSAPDKSGLPSDRFSAERTGGSVSTLTIQRTQQEDSAVYLCASSLRGTEAFFGQGTRLTVV.

The J gene is TRBJ2-2, the V gene TRBV11-2; 9 positions agree with TRBD2. Germline V CDR1 and CDR2: SGHAT, FQNNGV. The CDR3 consists of 16 residues. V shed 5 bases, J shed 1 base, and the junction held 5 bases outside the gene matches. The CDR3 spells CASSAGLAKNTGELFF. DNA of the CDR3: TGTGCCAGCAGCGCCGGACTAGCGAAGAACACCGGGGAGCTGTTTTTT.

J is TRBJ2-5 and V is TRBV6-2 or TRBV6-3; no clear D gene. Germline V gene data show CDR1 as MNHEY and CDR2 as SVGEGT. CDR3 length: 16 amino acids. V was cut by 4 bases and J by 2 bases, with 17 bases left in between. CDR3 sequence: CASSSPAVPGQETQYF. In nucleotides, the CDR3 is TGTGCCAGCAGTTCCCCTGCAGTGCCCGGACAAGAGACCCAGTACTTC.

Only a few counts were recorded for this clone. CDR3 nucleotide sequence: TGTGCCAGCAGCCTCGGGACAGGGAGTGGAGAGACCCAGTACTTC. Protein: CASSLGTGSGETQYF. The chain uses TRBV3-1 (or the pseudogene TRBV3-2) and TRBJ2-5, with TRBD1 matching 9 bases. The CDR3 is 15 amino acids. The trim removed 4 bases at V and 4 bases at J, leaving 7 bases unmatched. Germline CDR1 is LGHDT and CDR2 is YNNKEL (reference sequence).

V usage is TRBV13 and J usage is TRBJ1-6; D is unresolved. V lost 5 bases, J lost 7 bases, and 15 bases lay in between. The CDR3 totals 15 residues. Germline V gene sequence: CDR1 PRHDT, CDR2 FYEKMQ (reference sequence). The CDR3 loop is CASSLTGGENSPLHF. CDR3 in DNA: TGTGCCAGCAGCCTAACGGGCGGTGAAAATTCACCCCTCCACTTT. Full variable domain (remainder filled in from reference TRBV13 and TRBJ1-6): AAGVIQSPRHLIKEKRETATLKCYPIPRHDTVYWYQQGPGQDPQFLISFYEKMQSDKGSIPDRFSAQQFSDYHSELNMSSLELGDSALYFCASSLTGGENSPLHFGNGTRLTVT.

The genes are TRBV7-2 and TRBJ2-2; perhaps D is TRBD1 or TRBD2 (6 bases each). CDR3 size: 16 residues. V dropped 1 base and J dropped 3 bases, with 12 bases sitting between them. In germline, CDR1 is SGHTA, CDR2 FQGNSA. This CDR3 is CASSLVGGPDTGELFF. In DNA form, the CDR3 reads TGTGCCAGCAGCTTAGTTGGGGGGCCGGACACCGGGGAGCTGTTTTTT.

CDR3: CASSRPWPGNDSPLHF. CDR3 bases: TGTGCCAGCAGTCGCCCCTGGCCCGGTAATGATTCACCCCTCCACTTT. The chain has TRBV14 and TRBJ1-6; D unresolved. The CDR3 has 16 amino acids. Germline values: CDR1 SGHDN, CDR2 FVKESK. V was cut by 6 bases and J by 8 bases, with 20 bases left in between.

The chain combines TRBV19 with TRBJ1-5, with D unresolved. V was pared by 3 bases and J by 9 bases, with 6 bases between. Per the germline V gene, CDR1 is LNHDA and CDR2 is SQIVND (reference sequence). This CDR3 contains 11 residues. CDR3 bases: TGTGCCAGTAGTATTCAAGGGCCCCAGCATTTT. Protein: CASSIQGPQHF.

The gene calls are TRBV7-9 and TRBJ1-4; 7 positions agree with TRBD1. The ends lost 1 base at V and 4 bases at J; junction bases unmatched: 9. This CDR3 spans 17 amino acids. Germline values: CDR1 SEHNR, CDR2 FQNEAQ (reference sequence). DNA of the CDR3: TGTGCCAGCAGCTTAGTTGGCAGGGGGAGTATTAATGAAAAACTGTTTTTT. Protein sequence: CASSLVGRGSINEKLFF.

V is TRBV7-8 and J is TRBJ2-2, with 7 bases aligning to TRBD2. V dropped 1 base and J dropped 4; count of bases not matched to a gene: 6. Germline V gene lookup returns CDR1 SGHVS and CDR2 FQNEAQ. The CDR3 spans 16 residues. As DNA, the CDR3 is TGTGCCAGCAGCTTAGGTGGGGGGGAGCTCACCGGGGAGCTGTTTTTT. Translating it yields CASSLGGGELTGELFF.

This chain uses TRBV5-1 with TRBJ2-7, with D maybe TRBD2 (6 bases). CDR1 and CDR2 from the germline V gene are SGHRS and YFSETQ. Trimming removed 4 bases at V and 2 bases at J, with 16 bases between. This CDR3 has 15 amino acids. The CDR3 region has the DNA TGCGCCAGCAGCCCCGGGGGTGGTCCCCCCTACGAGCAGTACTTC. Protein product: CASSPGGGPPYEQYF.

This clone was observed a few times. This chain joins TRBV10-3 and TRBJ1-5; perhaps TRBD1 as D (6 bases). This CDR3 comprises 14 residues. Germline values: CDR1 ENHRY, CDR2 SYGVKD. Trimming cost V 11 bases and J 3 bases, with 17 bases left between them. The CDR3 sequence: CAVGGGSNNQPQHF. Here the CDR3 DNA reads TGTGCCGTAGGGGGGGGCTCAAACAATCAGCCCCAGCATTTT.

V usage is TRBV2 and J usage is TRBJ1-5; the D gene is possibly TRBD1 (5 bases). Trimming shortened V by 7 bases and J by 6 bases, and 13 bases separated the two germline ends. This CDR3 region has 13 residues. The germline gives CDR1 SNHLY, CDR2 FYNNEI. The CDR3 DNA sequence: TGTGCCAGCAATACAGGAAGGGGTCAGCCCCAGCATTTT. Translating it yields CASNTGRGQPQHF.

This clone was recorded once. V usage is TRBV25-1 and J usage is TRBJ1-5; D unresolved. The ends were cut back, 4 bases at V and 3 bases at J, with 7 bases in the middle. The CDR3 has 13 amino acids. CDR1 is MGHDK and CDR2 is SYGVNS in the germline V gene. As DNA, the CDR3 is TGTGCCAGCAGTGCGGGGTCCAATCAGCCCCAGCATTTT. Residues: CASSAGSNQPQHF.

This chain connects TRBV29-1 to TRBJ1-1; tentative D call: TRBD1 (5 bases). V was cut by 7 bases and J by 0 bases, with 12 bases left in between. This CDR3 comprises 13 residues. The V gene's germline CDR1 is SQVTM and CDR2 ANQGSEA. CDR3 coding DNA: TGCAGCGCTGGACAAGTCATGAACACTGAAGCTTTCTTT. It yields the protein CSAGQVMNTEAFF.

The chain links TRBV5-1 to TRBJ1-6; no definite D call. CDR3 size: 18 residues. Trimming cost V 0 bases and J 0 bases, with 13 bases left between them. CDR1 is SGHRS and CDR2 is YFSETQ in the germline V gene. DNA for the CDR3: TGCGCCAGCAGCTTGGAAGTTCGCGGGAGCTCCTATAATTCACCCCTCCACTTT. Translating gives CASSLEVRGSSYNSPLHF.

This chain uses TRBV24-1 with TRBJ1-2; D perhaps matches TRBD1 (6 bases). Trimming removed 3 bases from V and 2 bases from J, with 9 bases in between. This CDR3 comprises 14 residues. Germline assignment: CDR1 KGHDR and CDR2 SFDVKD. The CDR3 DNA sequence: TGTGCCACCAGTGATGGACAGTTGAACTATGGCTACACCTTC. This translates into CATSDGQLNYGYTF.

This clone came up a few times. The rearrangement links TRBV5-1 to TRBJ1-1, with no clear D. The CDR3 has 15 amino acids. Germline V gene data show CDR1 as SGHRS and CDR2 as YFSETQ. V was trimmed by 4 bases and J by 1 base, leaving 14 bases between them. CDR3 region: CASSPSTVRNTEAFF. The CDR3 coding sequence is TGCGCCAGCAGCCCCTCAACAGTCCGGAACACTGAAGCTTTCTTT.

The rearrangement joins TRBV5-6 to TRBJ2-2, with 13 bases fitting TRBD2. The CDR3 is made up of 18 amino acids. The J segment lost 7 bases and the V segment lost 3 bases, leaving 12 bases of the junction unmatched. Germline CDR1 SGHDT, CDR2 YYEEEE. CDR3 in amino acids: CASSSLRLAGGFVGELFF. CDR3 bases: TGTGCCAGCAGCTCCCTCAGACTAGCGGGGGGTTTCGTCGGGGAGCTGTTTTTT.

This rearrangement joins TRBV6-5 to TRBJ1-2; 7 nucleotides line up with TRBD1. The CDR3 is made up of 13 amino acids. CDR1 and CDR2 from the germline V gene are MNHEY and SVGAGI. V trimming: 6 bases; J trimming: 7 bases; junction bases outside the gene matches: 8. Here the CDR3 reads CASRHQGVGGYTF. The DNA of the CDR3 is TGTGCCAGCAGACACCAGGGGGTGGGTGGCTACACCTTC.

The rearrangement joins TRBV7-8 to TRBJ2-2; 9 bases agree with TRBD2. Germline values: CDR1 SGHVS, CDR2 FQNEAQ. The ends lost 10 bases at V and 0 bases at J; junction bases unmatched: 6. This CDR3 is 15 amino acids long. CDR3 in amino acids: CAISLAGTNTGELFF. The CDR3 nucleotides read TGTGCCATTTCCCTAGCGGGAACGAACACCGGGGAGCTGTTTTTT.